This paragraph reports one TCR beta chain. Its antigen is unknown. The entry originates in a study of shared clonotypes between healthy human individuals. Study-wide points: Sharing across several donors was seen in roughly 5.2% of naive CD4 clonotypes. A generally larger estimated richness was seen in naive subsets than in memory subsets.

The material for each subset, its genomic DNA, was split evenly across several immunoSEQ plates. Assay: immunoSEQ multiplex PCR; the TCRdb copy retains only in-frame clones and omits some. The profile shows about 2.1 million clones, about 93% of them singletons. Naive CD8 cells lacked CD45RO, underwent positive selection for CCR7 and left out terminally differentiated effector memory CD45RA+ cells. There are 16 residues in the CDR3. The ends lost 2 bases at V and 3 bases at J; junction bases unmatched: 7. Germline values: CDR1 SEHNR, CDR2 FQNEAQ (reference sequence). The sample taken for sequencing was naive CD8+ T cells from PBMCs. V is TRBV7-9 and J is TRBJ2-1; 7 nucleotides align to TRBD2. The TCR sequence derives from a man between 18 and 29 years old in good health. Some clones in this sample may be carry-over from other donors' samples. CDR3 loop: CASSLMVGLGYNEQFF. CDR3 bases: TGTGCCAGCAGCTTAATGGTAGGACTAGGCTACAATGAGCAGTTCTTC.